One sample yielded the 2 T cell receptor beta chains listed below, sequenced in a study of shared clonotypes between healthy human individuals. This table comes from immunoSEQ multiplex PCR, and its TCRdb copy is limited to in-frame clones, with some not included. The sample shows about 1.4 million clones, 96% of them seen only once. Sequencing was performed on naive CD4+ T cells sorted from blood. Noted subset: CD45RA+ positively selected. The receptors here all came from a man aged 25-45 years in good health.

The J gene is TRBJ2-1, the V gene TRBV4-3; D is unclear. CDR1 is LGHNA, CDR2 YSLEER, per germline. Trimming shortened V by 0 bases and J by 10 bases, and 10 bases separated the two germline ends. The CDR3 length is 13 residues. In DNA, the CDR3 is TGCGCCAGCAGCCAAGAAGGCTGGGCGGAGCAGTTCTTC. This translates into CASSQEGWAEQFF.

The chain recombines TRBV10-3 with TRBJ2-7; 10 bases agree with TRBD1. V lost 8 bases, J lost 6 bases, and 13 bases stayed unmatched. This CDR3 has 15 amino acids. Looked up from germline, CDR1 is ENHRY and CDR2 is SYGVKD. The DNA for the CDR3 is TGTGCCATCGGGAAGACAGGGGGCTTATCGTCCGAGCAGTACTTC. The encoded protein is CAIGKTGGLSSEQYF.